This TCR beta chain was recorded in a study of T cell responses to AZD1222 COVID-19 vaccine. Note on this clone: Antigen: not known.

General study findings and limits: Compared with day 0, the breadth and depth of the Spike-specific TCR repertoire rose significantly after two doses of AZD1222. Repertoire sampling happened only post peak T cell response.

TCRdb keeps only in-frame clones here, not all; method: immunoSEQ multiplex PCR. The table lists 90,000 to 130,000 clones, 65% to 85% of them singletons. This TCR derives from an adult in good health. The input for sequencing was peripheral blood, taken on day 0 of AZD1222 vaccination.

The CDR3, as DNA: TGTGCCAGCAGCTTAGAAGTAGGGACAGGAGATGAGCAGTTCTTC. The encoded protein is CASSLEVGTGDEQFF. The V gene is TRBV7-6, the J gene TRBJ2-1; 8 nucleotides match TRBD1. The V segment lost 1 base and the J segment 8 bases; nucleotides outside the gene matches: 7. The CDR3 extends over 15 amino acids. Germline-derived CDR1 and CDR2 are SGHVS and FNYEAQ.